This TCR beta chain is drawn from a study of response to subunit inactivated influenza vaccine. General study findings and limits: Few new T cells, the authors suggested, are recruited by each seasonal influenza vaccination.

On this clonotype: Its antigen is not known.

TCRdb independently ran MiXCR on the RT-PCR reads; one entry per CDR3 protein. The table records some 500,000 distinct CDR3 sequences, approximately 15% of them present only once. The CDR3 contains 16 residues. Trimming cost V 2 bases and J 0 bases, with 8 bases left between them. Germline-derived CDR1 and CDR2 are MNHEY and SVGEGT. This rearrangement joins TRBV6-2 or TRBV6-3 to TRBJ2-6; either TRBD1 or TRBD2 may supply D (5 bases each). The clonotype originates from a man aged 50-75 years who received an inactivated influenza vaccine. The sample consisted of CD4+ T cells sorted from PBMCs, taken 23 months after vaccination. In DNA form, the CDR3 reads TGTGCCAGCAGTTACGGGGGACCCTCTGGGGCCAACGTCCTGACTTTC. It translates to CASSYGGPSGANVLTF.